This T cell receptor (beta chain) was identified during a study of blood T cell repertoires in COVID-19. The wider study: Sources were T cells, B-cell-depleted T cells, or PBMCs; the material itself was cDNA or gDNA.

This clone showed up just a few times. Authors' data handling: Quantification of nucleated cells was approximated via reference gene primer amplification. Assay used: immunoSEQ multiplex PCR; TCRdb lists only in-frame clones, some missing. That table furnishes V, J and clone size, whereas the DNA furnished D and trimming. The repertoire holds some 120,000 clones, around 80% seen once, with roughly 17% in the top ten. CDR3 length equals 15 residues. Germline V gene data show CDR1 as SEHNR and CDR2 as FQNEAQ (reference sequence). The V and J ends lost 1 base and 0 bases respectively, with 10 bases between them.

This clonotype was sampled from a man aged 25-40 years with COVID-19, enrolled during active disease. The sequenced sample was peripheral blood. V and J are TRBV7-9 and TRBJ2-7; D ambiguous. The DNA for the CDR3 is TGTGCCAGCAGCTTAGGAGTCCAACCCTCCTACGAGCAGTACTTC. This sequence encodes CASSLGVQPSYEQYF. Filled out from reference TRBV7-9 and TRBJ2-7, the complete variable domain reads DTGVSQNPRHKITKRGQNVTFRCDPISEHNRLYWYRQTLGQGPEFLTYFQNEAQLEKSRLLSDRFSAERPKGSFSTLEIQRTEQGDSAMYLCASSLGVQPSYEQYFGPGTRLTVT.